This T cell receptor beta chain comes out of a study of T cells in localized non-small cell lung cancer. Regarding this clone: Its antigen remains unidentified.

The method was immunoSEQ multiplex PCR; TCRdb's version includes in-frame clones alone and lacks a portion of them. The sample comprises under 70,000 clones, roughly 88% of which are singletons, and 5.2% rests with the top ten. Study-wide findings and caveats: Detection in adjacent lung was observed for a median around 55 of the top 100 tumor clones.

The input for sequencing was peripheral blood, taken before any cancer treatment. This TCR derives from a woman aged 35 to 75 with stage I lung adenocarcinoma.

The DNA of the CDR3 is TGTGCCAGTAGTATTAGGGGTGGCTACGAGCAGTACTTC. It translates to CASSIRGGYEQYF. V is TRBV19 and J is TRBJ2-7; D is perhaps TRBD1 (5 bases). The germline V and J ends were trimmed by 3 bases and 3 bases, with 9 bases remaining between them. The CDR3 consists of 13 residues. The germline V gene encodes CDR1 LNHDA and CDR2 SQIVND (reference sequence).